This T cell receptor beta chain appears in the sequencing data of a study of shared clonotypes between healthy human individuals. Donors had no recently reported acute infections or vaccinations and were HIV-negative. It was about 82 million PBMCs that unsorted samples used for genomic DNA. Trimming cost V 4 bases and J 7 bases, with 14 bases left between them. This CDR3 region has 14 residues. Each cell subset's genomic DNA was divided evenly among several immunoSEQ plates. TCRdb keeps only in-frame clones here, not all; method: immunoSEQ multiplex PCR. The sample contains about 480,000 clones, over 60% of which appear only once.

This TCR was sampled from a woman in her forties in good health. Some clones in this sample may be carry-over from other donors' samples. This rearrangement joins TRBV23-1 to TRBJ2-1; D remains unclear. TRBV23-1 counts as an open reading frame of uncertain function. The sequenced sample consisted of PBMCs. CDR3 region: CASSRSGKRNEQFF. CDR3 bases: TGCGCCAGCAGTCGTTCTGGGAAACGGAATGAGCAGTTCTTC.